This T cell receptor (beta chain) was retrieved from a study of cytomegalovirus exposure and HLA in healthy donors. Primers for the PCR totalled 60 Vbeta and 13 Jbeta. Assay used: immunoSEQ multiplex PCR; TCRdb lists only in-frame clones, some missing. Here the sample spans about 160,000 clones, more than 65% being singletons. The germline V gene encodes CDR1 LNHDA and CDR2 SQIVND (reference sequence). Trimming took 5 bases from V and 2 from J, leaving 17 bases between them. The CDR3 is made up of 16 amino acids. The chain employs TRBV19 and TRBJ2-3; possible D gene TRBD2, 5 bases. The sequencing sample was made of PBMCs. This TCR came from a man in his fifties in good health and CMV-seropositive. The CDR3 sequence: CASSPQISGATDTQYF. CDR3 coding DNA: TGTGCCAGTAGTCCCCAGATCAGCGGCGCCACAGATACGCAGTATTTT.